These 22 T cell receptor beta chains were all obtained from the same sample, sequenced in a study of blood T cell repertoires in COVID-19 (dated by TCRdb to the early 2020s). Preparation of the library involved the immunoSEQ multiplex PCR assay. Imported from immuneACCESS, the table was reduced by TCRdb to in-frame sequences with V and J called. These copies leave out some clones; in studies compared against another copy, an unresolved V gene accounts for under half, and the cause of the remainder is not known. The sample yields under 250,000 clones; roughly 80% were counted once. Together, the top ten hold approximately 4.5% of the sample. Sequenced input: peripheral blood. Source of these receptors: a woman in her 70s with acute or convalescent COVID-19.

This clone was observed a few times. This chain joins TRBV25-1 and TRBJ1-2; 7 nucleotides line up with TRBD1. J was trimmed by 4 bases and V by 7 bases; bases with no gene match: 6. This CDR3 is 13 amino acids long. Germline CDR1 reads MGHDK; CDR2 reads SYGVNS. Written as DNA, the CDR3 is TGTGCCAGCAACACAGGGGCGGGCTATGGCTACACCTTC. It yields the protein CASNTGAGYGYTF.

V gene TRBV7-6 combines with J gene TRBJ1-1, with D tentatively TRBD1 (5 bases). The V and J ends lost 2 bases and 1 base respectively, with 8 bases between them. Germline assignment: CDR1 SGHVS and CDR2 FNYEAQ. The CDR3 consists of 14 residues. The CDR3 DNA follows: TGTGCCAGCAGCTTACAGGGTAGGAACACTGAAGCTTTCTTT. Amino acids: CASSLQGRNTEAFF.

The chain employs TRBV4-1 and TRBJ2-3, with 10 bases lining up with TRBD2. The CDR3 contains 16 residues. With 3 bases clipped from V and 5 bases from J, the junction kept 8 bases outside the gene matches. The germline V gene encodes CDR1 MGHRA and CDR2 YSYEKL. This CDR3 is CASSQRSSGGLDTQYF. CDR3 bases: TGCGCCAGCAGCCAGAGATCTAGCGGGGGATTAGATACGCAGTATTTT.

This clone showed up just a few times. CDR3 bases: TGTGCCAGCAGTTTTCAGGGTGTGACTCAGCCCCAGCATTTT. The encoded protein is CASSFQGVTQPQHF. The chain joins TRBV28 to TRBJ1-5; TRBD1 might be the D (5 bases). CDR3 length: 14 amino acids. V shed 3 bases and J shed 6 bases, with 12 bases lying between them. CDR1 is MDHEN and CDR2 is SYDVKM in the germline V gene.

The gene calls are TRBV12-3 or TRBV12-4 and TRBJ1-2; no firm D call. V lost 2 bases and J lost 7, with 8 bases in between. This CDR3 has 12 residues. The CDR3 sequence: CASSLWAGGYTF. Here the CDR3 DNA reads TGTGCCAGCAGTTTATGGGCAGGTGGCTACACCTTC.

This clone was observed once. The CDR3 protein is CASSQLAGVNEKLFF. CDR3 DNA sequence: TGCGCCAGCAGCCAACTCGCAGGCGTTAATGAAAAACTGTTTTTT. This chain links TRBV4-1 with TRBJ1-4, with no clear D. Trimming shortened V by 2 bases and J by 4 bases, and 11 bases separated the two germline ends. Germline lookup yields CDR1 MGHRA and CDR2 YSYEKL. The CDR3 totals 15 residues.

The rearrangement joins TRBV4-3 to TRBJ2-7; 9 nucleotides line up with TRBD2. This CDR3 is 14 amino acids long. V lost 3 bases, J lost 3 bases, and 3 bases stayed unmatched. CDR1 and CDR2 (germline): LGHNA, YSLEER. The CDR3 nucleotides are TGCGCCAGCAGCCATAGCGGGAGACTCTACGAGCAGTACTTC. Encoded protein: CASSHSGRLYEQYF.

The J gene is TRBJ2-5, the V gene TRBV5-4; 13 bases are a match to TRBD2. The V and J ends lost 4 bases and 6 bases, in that order; junction bases with no gene match: 9. Germline CDR1 and CDR2: SGHNT and YYREEE (reference sequence). CDR3 length: 16 amino acids. The CDR3 coding sequence is TGTGCCAGCAGCACCGGACTAGCGGGGGCTGTCCAGACCCAGTACTTC. Translated: CASSTGLAGAVQTQYF. The whole variable domain, filled in from reference TRBV5-4 and TRBJ2-5, reads ETGVTQSPTHLIKTRGQQVTLRCSSQSGHNTVSWYQQALGQGPQFIFQYYREEENGRGNFPPRFSGLQFPNYSSELNVNALELDDSALYLCASSTGLAGAVQTQYFGPGTRLLVL.

This clone came up a few times. The genes are TRBV28 and TRBJ2-3, with 9 bases lining up with TRBD1. V dropped 5 bases and J dropped 2; count of bases not matched to a gene: 8. The CDR3 is 16 residues long. CDR1 and CDR2 (germline): MDHEN, SYDVKM. This CDR3 is CASSHRGRTSTDTQYF. CDR3 nucleotides: TGTGCCAGCAGTCACAGGGGGCGCACCTCCACAGATACGCAGTATTTT. Using reference TRBV28 and TRBJ2-3 for the parts outside the CDR3, the full variable domain is DVKVTQSSRYLVKRTGEKVFLECVQDMDHENMFWYRQDPGLGLRLIYFSYDVKMKEKGDIPEGYSVSREKKERFSLILESASTNQTSMYLCASSHRGRTSTDTQYFGPGTRLTVL.

V usage is TRBV5-1 and J usage is TRBJ1-2, with 11 nucleotides matching TRBD1. In germline, CDR1 is SGHRS, CDR2 YFSETQ. This CDR3 is 14 amino acids long. J lost 6 bases, V lost 0 bases, and 1 base had no gene match. CDR3 in DNA: TGCGCCAGCAGCTTGGGGACAGGGGGCGATGGCTACACCTTC. This encodes CASSLGTGGDGYTF.

This clone was seen a single time. CDR3 sequence reads: CASSPPGLSGAQYF. CDR3 nucleotides: TGTGCCAGCTCACCACCGGGACTTAGTGGGGCCCAGTACTTC. The J gene is TRBJ2-5, the V gene TRBV18; possibly TRBD2 for D (6 bases). The germline V and J ends were trimmed by 0 bases and 9 bases, with 14 bases remaining between them. The germline gives CDR1 KGHSH, CDR2 LQKENI. CDR3 length equals 14 residues.

This chain joins TRBV7-9 and TRBJ1-4; 7 bases are shared with TRBD1. V trimming: 5 bases; J trimming: 4 bases; junction bases outside the gene matches: 7. Germline assignment: CDR1 SEHNR and CDR2 FQNEAQ (reference sequence). This CDR3 spans 15 amino acids. CDR3: CASSRQTGNNEKLFF. The CDR3 DNA reads TGTGCCAGCAGCCGACAGACAGGGAATAATGAAAAACTGTTTTTT.

Concerning this clone: Additional DNA sequences in this sample encode the identical CDR3. This rearrangement joins TRBV5-1 to TRBJ2-3; D ambiguous. Germline CDR1 is SGHRS and CDR2 is YFSETQ. The CDR3 consists of 15 residues. Trimming shortened V by 2 bases and J by 0 bases, and 10 bases separated the two germline ends. The DNA of the CDR3 is TGCGCCAGCAGCTTCACGGGTACAAGCACAGATACGCAGTATTTT. Its protein product is CASSFTGTSTDTQYF.

The chain links TRBV9 to TRBJ2-7, with D uncertain. Trimming left V 4 bases short and J 3 bases short, with 11 bases between. The V gene's germline CDR1 is SGDLS and CDR2 YYNGEE. The CDR3 runs 13 residues. CDR3 in amino acids: CASSPSTDYEQYF. In DNA form, the CDR3 reads TGTGCCAGCAGCCCCTCGACTGACTACGAGCAGTACTTC.

The rearrangement joins TRBV12-3 or TRBV12-4 to TRBJ1-1, with no clear D. Trimming stripped 2 bases from V and 11 bases from J, with 12 bases between. This CDR3 spans 12 amino acids. CDR3 residues: CASSLSPSNAFF. The CDR3 nucleotides are TGTGCCAGCAGTTTATCCCCCTCTAACGCTTTCTTT.

V is TRBV4-1 and J is TRBJ1-2; D is unclear. The CDR3 has 15 residues. Trimming cost V 4 bases and J 3 bases, with 15 bases left between them. Germline values: CDR1 MGHRA, CDR2 YSYEKL. CDR3 residues: CASSREYRSHYGYTF. CDR3 in DNA: TGCGCCAGCAGCCGGGAGTACCGATCCCACTATGGCTACACCTTC.

The rearrangement links TRBV10-3 to TRBJ1-5; a weak D match, TRBD1 (6 bases). The CDR3 covers 13 residues. Germline loops: CDR1 ENHRY, CDR2 SYGVKD. The V end lost 6 bases, the J end lost 5 bases, and 11 bases lay between the germline ends. The CDR3 DNA reads as TGTGCCATCAGCGGACAGAGTGATCAGCCCCAGCATTTT. Protein: CAISGQSDQPQHF.

CDR3 region: CASSYGDRGTYEQYF. CDR3 nucleotides: TGTGCCAGCAGTTACGGGGACAGGGGGACCTACGAGCAGTACTTC. The chain uses TRBV6-5 and TRBJ2-7, with TRBD1 identical over 11 bases. J gave up 2 bases and V 2 bases, and 2 bases lay outside the gene matches. This CDR3 has 15 residues. Germline-derived CDR1 and CDR2 are MNHEY and SVGAGI.

The J gene is TRBJ1-2, the V gene TRBV7-2, with 8 bases matching TRBD1. Losses at the gene ends were 7 bases for V and 4 bases for J; bases not matched to a gene: 8. The germline gives CDR1 SGHTA, CDR2 FQGNSA. The CDR3 is 14 residues long. CDR3 amino acids: CASTQDRDFYGYTF. CDR3 DNA: TGTGCCAGCACTCAGGACAGGGATTTCTATGGCTACACCTTC.

This chain joins TRBV11-3 and TRBJ1-1; TRBD1 matches at 8 bases. Germline V gene data show CDR1 as SGHNT and CDR2 as YENEEA. The CDR3 runs 13 residues. With V trimmed by 3 bases and J by 8 bases, 5 bases remained unmatched. Here the CDR3 DNA reads TGTGCCAGCAGCTTCGGGACAGGCAGCGAAGCTTTCTTT. It encodes CASSFGTGSEAFF.

The genes are TRBV19 and TRBJ1-4, with D unclear. CDR3 length: 16 residues. Germline V gene lookup returns CDR1 LNHDA and CDR2 SQIVND (reference sequence). V lost 7 bases and J lost 7, with 22 bases in between. In nucleotides, the CDR3 is TGTGCCAGTACCAAAAGGGAGAGTCGCGGCGGTGAAAAACTGTTTTTT. The encoded protein is CASTKRESRGGEKLFF.

V usage is TRBV7-9 and J usage is TRBJ2-4, with 9 bases identical to TRBD1. Germline V CDR1 and CDR2: SEHNR, FQNEAQ (reference sequence). The CDR3 contains 14 residues. Trimming removed 4 bases from V and 8 bases from J; junction bases left unmatched: 6. Here the CDR3 DNA reads TGTGCCAGCAGCTCTGGGACAGGGACGGACATTCAGTACTTC. Translation: CASSSGTGTDIQYF.